Below are 21 T cell receptor beta chains sequenced from a single sample in a study of a mutant IDH1 vaccine in newly diagnosed glioma. Time point reported: week 47, end of study. The content of each vaccine dose was 300 ug of mutant IDH1 20-mer peptide, and topical imiquimod accompanied it. Sequencing used immunoSEQ multiplex PCR; TCRdb keeps in-frame clones, though not all of them. The sample holds approximately 50,000 clones, approximately 80% seen once. These receptors are not linked to any known antigen. The sample consisted of PBMCs, taken from a glioma patient whose treatment included an IDH1 peptide vaccine. These receptors all come from a woman between 35 and 50 years old with glioma. Some clones in this sample may be carry-over from other donors' samples.

The rearrangement joins TRBV18 to TRBJ2-7; D gene unclear. Trimming shortened V by 6 bases and J by 5 bases, and 17 bases separated the two germline ends. The CDR3 totals 14 residues. Germline assignment: CDR1 KGHSH and CDR2 LQKENI. The CDR3 nucleotides read TGTGCCAGCTCCCGCGAAATGGTGCGAAACGAGCAGTACTTC. Encoded protein: CASSREMVRNEQYF.

The chain employs TRBV5-4 and TRBJ2-1, with 16 bases identical to TRBD2. There are 15 residues in the CDR3. Per the germline V gene, CDR1 is SGHNT and CDR2 is YYREEE (reference sequence). Germline trimming cut 4 bases from V and 8 bases from J; bases unmatched to any gene: 3. The CDR3 DNA is TGTGCCAGCAGCACGGGACTAGCGGGGGGGTATGAGCAGTTCTTC. Its protein product is CASSTGLAGGYEQFF.

The rearrangement uses TRBV5-1 and TRBJ1-4; D gene uncertain. Deletions cut 4 bases from V and 8 bases from J, with 18 bases between. Germline V gene data show CDR1 as SGHRS and CDR2 as YFSETQ. This CDR3 contains 15 residues. The chain's CDR3 is CASSANGEGREKLFF. The CDR3 nucleotides read TGCGCCAGCAGCGCGAATGGGGAAGGAAGGGAAAAACTGTTTTTT. Supplemented by reference TRBV5-1 and TRBJ1-4, the full variable domain reads KAGVTQTPRYLIKTRGQQVTLSCSPISGHRSVSWYQQTPGQGLQFLFEYFSETQRNKGNFPGRFSGRQFSNSRSEMNVSTLELGDSALYLCASSANGEGREKLFFGSGTQLSVL.

This clone was counted a single time. This chain links TRBV7-9 with TRBJ1-1; perhaps TRBD1 as D (6 bases). CDR3 length: 14 residues. Trimming removed 1 base at V and 4 bases at J, with 10 bases between. The germline V gene has CDR1 SEHNR and CDR2 FQNEAQ (reference sequence). The CDR3 nucleotides read TGTGCCAGCAGCTTAGTGGGGGGGCCCACTGAAGCTTTCTTT. It yields the protein CASSLVGGPTEAFF. The entire variable domain, with the rest obtained from reference TRBV7-9 and TRBJ1-1, is as follows: DTGVSQNPRHKITKRGQNVTFRCDPISEHNRLYWYRQTLGQGPEFLTYFQNEAQLEKSRLLSDRFSAERPKGSFSTLEIQRTEQGDSAMYLCASSLVGGPTEAFFGQGTRLTVV.

CDR3: CASSLAGNKGEQYF. The CDR3 coding sequence is TGTGCCAGCAGCTTAGCGGGCAATAAGGGCGAGCAGTACTTC. This chain joins TRBV7-2 and TRBJ2-5; unclear D gene. The DNA end favors TRBJ2-7, so the J call may be wrong. CDR1 is SGHTA and CDR2 is FQGNSA in the germline V gene. CDR3 length: 14 residues.

V and J are TRBV6-6 and TRBJ1-4; perhaps TRBD1 as D (5 bases). The CDR3 consists of 15 residues. Per the germline V gene, CDR1 is MNHNY and CDR2 is SVGAGI (reference sequence). V was cut by 6 bases and J by 8 bases, with 19 bases left in between. The DNA of the CDR3 is TGTGCCAGCAGGCCCCCGACGGGGCCGAGGGAAAAACTGTTTTTT. It encodes CASRPPTGPREKLFF.

The V call is TRBV9, the J call TRBJ2-7; D is possibly TRBD1 (6 bases). V dropped 4 bases and J dropped 1 base, with 21 bases sitting between them. The CDR3 contains 17 residues. Germline assignment: CDR1 SGDLS and CDR2 YYNGEE. DNA for the CDR3: TGTGCCAGCAGCCCCCCATGGGGGCAGGGCCCGTCCTACGAGCAGTACTTC. Its protein product is CASSPPWGQGPSYEQYF.

This rearrangement joins TRBV9 to TRBJ2-5, with D unclear. Germline CDR1 reads SGDLS; CDR2 reads YYNGEE. This CDR3 has 15 amino acids. V was cut by 2 bases and J by 5 bases, with 16 bases left in between. CDR3 region: CASSVSVAPGETQYF. CDR3 DNA: TGTGCCAGCAGCGTTTCAGTCGCGCCCGGGGAGACCCAGTACTTC.

V is TRBV5-8 and J is TRBJ1-2, with unresolved D. In germline, CDR1 is SGHTS, CDR2 YDEGEE. V lost 0 bases, J lost 4 bases, and 10 bases lay in between. This CDR3 spans 14 amino acids. The CDR3 region has the DNA TGTGCCAGCAGCTTGGCCAATAGGGTCTATGGCTACACCTTC. The encoded protein is CASSLANRVYGYTF.

CDR3 amino acids: CASSEANPSSWGGYTF. The CDR3 DNA sequence: TGTGCCAGCAGTGAAGCGAACCCATCATCCTGGGGGGGCTACACCTTC. V is TRBV6-1 and J is TRBJ1-2, with D possibly matching TRBD1 (5 bases). The CDR3 runs to 16 residues. V dropped 0 bases and J dropped 8 bases, with 19 bases sitting between them. Looked up from germline, CDR1 is MNHNS and CDR2 is SASEGT.

The gene calls are TRBV6-1 and TRBJ1-2; the D gene is possibly TRBD1 (6 bases). The CDR3 covers 15 residues. The germline V gene has CDR1 MNHNS and CDR2 SASEGT. V was cut by 1 base and J by 7 bases, with 16 bases left in between. CDR3 nucleotide sequence: TGTGCCAGCAGTGAAGGGCACGGGACAATTGGTGGCTACACCTTC. Amino acid sequence: CASSEGHGTIGGYTF.

J is TRBJ2-1 and V is TRBV7-6; perhaps TRBD2 as D (6 bases). The CDR3 is 14 residues long. From germline, CDR1 is SGHVS and CDR2 FNYEAQ. Trimming pared 5 bases from V and 6 bases from J, leaving 14 bases between. DNA for the CDR3: TGTGCCAGCAGCCGCTTACCGACTAGCAATGAGCAGTTCTTC. It specifies CASSRLPTSNEQFF.

The V call is TRBV9, the J call TRBJ1-1; tentatively, D is TRBD1 (6 bases). Between the trimmed V and J ends, which lost 3 bases and 4 bases, there was a span of 16 bases. The germline V gene encodes CDR1 SGDLS and CDR2 YYNGEE. The CDR3 is 15 amino acids. CDR3 amino acids: CASSGGGGKGTEAFF. The DNA for the CDR3 is TGTGCCAGCAGCGGAGGAGGGGGTAAGGGCACTGAAGCTTTCTTT. Full variable domain (rest looked up from reference TRBV9 and TRBJ1-1): DSGVTQTPKHLITATGQRVTLRCSPRSGDLSVYWYQQSLDQGLQFLIQYYNGEERAKGNILERFSAQQFPDLHSELNLSSLELGDSALYFCASSGGGGKGTEAFFGQGTRLTVV.

The V gene is TRBV5-6, the J gene TRBJ1-5, with TRBD1 matching over 7 bases. The V gene end was trimmed by 4 bases and the J gene end by 6 bases; junction bases not matched to a gene: 7. The CDR3 contains 14 residues. In germline, CDR1 is SGHDT, CDR2 YYEEEE. As DNA, the CDR3 is TGTGCCAGCAGCGAGAAAGGGACAGCTCAGCCCCAGCATTTT. Translating it yields CASSEKGTAQPQHF.

This chain connects TRBV15 to TRBJ1-2, with D perhaps TRBD1 (5 bases). Per germline, CDR1 LNHNV and CDR2 YYDKDF (reference sequence). Trimming removed 5 bases from V and 3 bases from J, with 13 bases in between. The length of the CDR3 is 14 residues. The CDR3 nucleotides read TGTGCCACCAGCCGAGGTGGGGGGGACTATGGCTACACCTTC. Encoded protein: CATSRGGGDYGYTF.

V is TRBV7-9 and J is TRBJ2-7, with a weak D call TRBD2 (6 bases). The V end lost 1 base, the J end lost 2 bases, and 9 bases lay between the germline ends. Germline CDR1 reads SEHNR; CDR2 reads FQNEAQ (reference sequence). The CDR3 is 14 residues long. The CDR3 here is CASSLVGGAYEQYF. In DNA form, the CDR3 reads TGTGCCAGCAGCTTAGTTGGCGGGGCCTACGAGCAGTACTTC.

This chain joins TRBV7-9 and TRBJ1-1; tentatively, D is TRBD1 (5 bases). V lost 5 bases to trimming and J lost 0 bases, with 19 bases between them. Germline V lookup: CDR1 SEHNR, CDR2 FQNEAQ (reference sequence). The CDR3 sequence is 17 residues long. In nucleotides, the CDR3 is TGTGCCAGCAGCCTACCTAGCCCCGGACAAATGAACACTGAAGCTTTCTTT. Protein: CASSLPSPGQMNTEAFF.

The chain joins TRBV11-2 to TRBJ1-2, with D unclear. The CDR3 runs 15 residues. CDR1 and CDR2 from the germline V gene are SGHAT and FQNNGV. Trimming cost V 2 bases and J 2 bases, with 12 bases left between them. The CDR3 bases are TGTGCCAGCAGCTTAAGTTCTCAGTCAAACTATGGCTACACCTTC. It specifies CASSLSSQSNYGYTF. Complete variable domain (other parts from reference TRBV11-2 and TRBJ1-2): EAGVAQSPRYKIIEKRQSVAFWCNPISGHATLYWYQQILGQGPKLLIQFQNNGVVDDSQLPKDRFSAERLKGVDSTLKIQPAKLEDSAVYLCASSLSSQSNYGYTFGSGTRLTVV.

The rearrangement links TRBV7-9 to TRBJ2-7, with no clear D. Germline V gives CDR1 SEHNR, CDR2 FQNEAQ (reference sequence). Trimming took off 5 bases at V and 3 bases at J, with 5 bases between the two ends. The CDR3 covers 11 residues. The CDR3 region is CASSPNYEQYF. The DNA for the CDR3 is TGTGCCAGCAGCCCAAACTACGAGCAGTACTTC.

The rearrangement links TRBV2 to TRBJ2-3; 7 bases map to TRBD1. Trimming removed 10 bases from V and 5 bases from J; junction bases left unmatched: 9. Germline V gene lookup returns CDR1 SNHLY and CDR2 FYNNEI. The CDR3 has 13 residues. The CDR3 DNA reads as TGTGCCACCACGCCAGGGGGAAGAGATACGCAGTATTTT. Translation: CATTPGGRDTQYF.

This clone turned up a few times. The chain recombines TRBV27 with TRBJ2-7; D might be TRBD2 (6 bases). V was cut by 3 bases and J by 1 base, with 13 bases left in between. Germline V CDR1 and CDR2: MNHEY, SMNVEV (reference sequence). The CDR3 is 15 residues long. CDR3 protein: CASSFLLGGSYEQYF. The CDR3, as DNA: TGTGCCAGCAGTTTTCTACTCGGGGGTTCCTACGAGCAGTACTTC.